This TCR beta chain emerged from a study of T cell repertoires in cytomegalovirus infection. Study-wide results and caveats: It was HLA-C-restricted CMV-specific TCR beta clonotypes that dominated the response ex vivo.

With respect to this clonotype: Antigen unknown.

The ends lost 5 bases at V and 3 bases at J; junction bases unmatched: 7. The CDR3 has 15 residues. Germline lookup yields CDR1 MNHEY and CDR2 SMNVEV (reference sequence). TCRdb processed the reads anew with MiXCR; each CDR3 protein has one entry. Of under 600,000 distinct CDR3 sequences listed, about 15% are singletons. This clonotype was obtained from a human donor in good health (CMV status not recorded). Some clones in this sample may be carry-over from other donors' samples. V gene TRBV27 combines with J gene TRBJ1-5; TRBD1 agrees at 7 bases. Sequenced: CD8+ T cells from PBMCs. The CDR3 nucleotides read TGTGCCAGCAGTCAGTCAGACAGGGTCAATCAGCCCCAGCATTTT. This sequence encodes CASSQSDRVNQPQHF.